The rows below give T cell receptor beta chains drawn from one sample of a study of cytomegalovirus exposure and HLA in healthy donors. Libraries were prepared by immunoSEQ multiplex PCR; TCRdb keeps only in-frame clonotypes and omits some of them. In total, the table holds 100,000 to 150,000 clones. The sequenced sample consisted of PBMCs. These receptors all stem from a middle-aged woman in good health and CMV-seropositive. Both conserved end residues are part of each CDR3. D genes are given only for firm matches.

D	V	J	DNA	CDR3
-	TRBV28	TRBJ1-2	TGTGCCAGCAGTGAACTTCCTTTAACTAACTATGGCTACACCTTC	CASSELPLTNYGYTF
TRBD2	TRBV5-1	TRBJ2-7	TGCGCCAGCAGCTTGGCCACTAGCGGGCCTCCCTCTTACGAGCAGTACTTC	CASSLATSGPPSYEQYF
-	TRBV2	TRBJ2-3	TGTGCCAGCAGTGAATCTCTGGACTACACAGATACGCAGTATTTT	CASSESLDYTDTQYF
-	TRBV27	TRBJ2-2	TGTGCCAGCAGTTTCCAGGGCCCCTGGGTGGGCACCGGGGAGCTGTTTTTT	CASSFQGPWVGTGELFF
-	TRBV28	TRBJ2-7	TGTGCCAGCAGTTTATCCCCCATCTACGAGCAGTACTTC	CASSLSPIYEQYF
-	TRBV7-2	TRBJ2-7	TGTGCCAGCAGCATCTACAGCTACGAGCAGTACTTC	CASSIYSYEQYF
-	TRBV6-5	TRBJ2-3	TGTGCCAGCAGTGTTGGAAGTGGCCATGGAGATGCGCAGTATTTT	CASSVGSGHGDAQYF
TRBD1	TRBV19	TRBJ1-6	TGTGCCAGTAGTCGACAGGGGCGGCCCTCACCCCTCCACTTT	CASSRQGRPSPLHF
TRBD1	TRBV13	TRBJ2-7	TGTGCCAGCAGCTTAAAGGGCAGGGGGGAGCAGTACTTC	CASSLKGRGEQYF
TRBD1	TRBV11-2	TRBJ1-6	TGTGCCAGCAGCTTAGTCCGGACAGGGGAAAATTCACCCCTCCACTTT	CASSLVRTGENSPLHF
TRBD2	TRBV5-4	TRBJ2-7	TGTGCCAGCAGCCCGGAGGGCGGGAGGGCTTCCTACGAGCAGTACTTC	CASSPEGGRASYEQYF
TRBD2	TRBV4-2	TRBJ2-1	TGTGCCAGCAGCCAAGGATTCGGGGTAGCGGGAGGAAATGAGCAGTTCTTC	CASSQGFGVAGGNEQFF
-	TRBV30	TRBJ1-1	TGTGCCTGGGACAGGAACACTGAAGCTTTCTTT	CAWDRNTEAFF
TRBD2	TRBV9	TRBJ2-1	TGTGCCAGCAGCGTCGGGACTAGCGGGGACCCCTACAATGAGCAGTTCTTC	CASSVGTSGDPYNEQFF
-	TRBV28	TRBJ2-4	TGTGCCAGCATTAGGGGGGGGATCTTAGCCAAAAACATTCAGTACTTC	CASIRGGILAKNIQYF
-	TRBV5-1	TRBJ2-1	TGCGCCAGCAGCCAGACCCCGACTAGTAGGGGTATTGAAGACAATGAGCAGTTCTTC	CASSQTPTSRGIEDNEQFF
TRBD1	TRBV13	TRBJ2-7	TGTGCCAGCAGCCCCGGGGGGACAGGGTTCGAGCAGTACTTC	CASSPGGTGFEQYF
TRBD2	TRBV27	TRBJ2-2	TGTGCCAGCATTGGGGGAGGGCCGAACGGGGAGCTGTTTTTT	CASIGGGPNGELFF
TRBD1	TRBV29-1	TRBJ2-7	TGCAGCGTTAAATTAGCGTGGGCCAGGGGGAGCGAGCAGTACTTC	CSVKLAWARGSEQYF
TRBD2	TRBV9	TRBJ2-1	TGTGCCAGCAGCGTAGAGGGGGTTGGCGGACTAGCGGTTAACAATGAGCAGTTCTTC	CASSVEGVGGLAVNNEQFF
TRBD1	TRBV6-5	TRBJ1-6	TGTGCCAGCAGCCTCGACAGGGGGCGGACACCCCTCCACTTT	CASSLDRGRTPLHF
-	TRBV29-1	TRBJ1-5	TGCAGCGTTTCTCCGGGGCGGGATAGCAATCAGCCCCAGCATTTT	CSVSPGRDSNQPQHF
TRBD2	TRBV19	TRBJ2-2	TGTGCCAGTAGTCGAGGTCTAGCGGGAGCCGGGGAGCTGTTTTTT	CASSRGLAGAGELFF
TRBD1	TRBV5-1	TRBJ1-1	TGCGCCAGCAGCCCGGGACAGGGGGGGGTGAACACTGAAGCTTTCTTT	CASSPGQGGVNTEAFF
-	TRBV2	TRBJ2-3	TGTGCCAGCAGTGTTGGACAGACTACAGATACGCAGTATTTT	CASSVGQTTDTQYF
-	TRBV6-5	TRBJ2-7	TGTGCCAGCAGCCCCGAGGTCGGATACTACGAGCAGTACTTC	CASSPEVGYYEQYF
-	TRBV29-1	TRBJ2-7	TGCAGCGTTGAAGATCCCGGACAGTCCTACGAGCAGTACTTC	CSVEDPGQSYEQYF
-	TRBV28	TRBJ1-5	TGTGCCAGCAGCAGACGATCCCAGGGCGTGGGTGTCGTGAGCAATCAGCCCCAGCATTTT	CASSRRSQGVGVVSNQPQHF
TRBD2	TRBV7-3	TRBJ2-5	TGTGCCAGCAGCTTAGGGGGGGGGAGAGAGACCCAGTACTTC	CASSLGGGRETQYF
TRBD2	TRBV6-6	TRBJ2-4	TGTGCCAGCAGTTCGGGACTAGCGGGAGCCAAAAACATTCAGTACTTC	CASSSGLAGAKNIQYF
TRBD2	TRBV28	TRBJ2-3	TGTGCCAGCACTATTTGGGGGAGGGGCCCAGATACGCAGTATTTT	CASTIWGRGPDTQYF
-	TRBV19	TRBJ2-5	TGTGCCAGTACTCCGCCGGAGGCGGGCCTACTTCAAGAGACCCAGTACTTC	CASTPPEAGLLQETQYF
TRBD1	TRBV5-1	TRBJ2-7	TGCGCCAGCCACCCCCCGGGACAGATCTACGAGCAGTACTTC	CASHPPGQIYEQYF
-	TRBV6-5	TRBJ1-6	TGTGCCAGCAGTTACGACAGACAGATCAATTCACCCCTCCACTTT	CASSYDRQINSPLHF
-	TRBV29-1	TRBJ1-1	TGCAGCGTTGTTCGGGGGGCCACTGAAGCTTTCTTT	CSVVRGATEAFF
TRBD2	TRBV11-3	TRBJ2-3	TGTGCCAGCAGCTCCAGGACTAGCGGGATGAGCACAGATACGCAGTATTTT	CASSSRTSGMSTDTQYF
-	TRBV28	TRBJ1-6	TGTGCCAGCTTACAGGCCAAAAACTATAATTCACCCCTCCACTTT	CASLQAKNYNSPLHF
-	TRBV2	TRBJ2-2	TGTGCCAGCAGTCCCTGGGCTGGAACCGGGGAGCTGTTTTTT	CASSPWAGTGELFF
TRBD2	TRBV5-4	TRBJ2-5	TGTGCCAGCACCCTGGGGCCCCAGCGGGAGGGCCTTGAGACCCAGTACTTC	CASTLGPQREGLETQYF
-	TRBV19	TRBJ2-5	TGTGCCAGTAGTACGCCCGGGTCTCCAGAGACCCAGTACTTC	CASSTPGSPETQYF
-	TRBV5-5	TRBJ1-4	TGTGCCAGCAGCTTGCAACCGAGAAATGAAAAACTGTTTTTT	CASSLQPRNEKLFF